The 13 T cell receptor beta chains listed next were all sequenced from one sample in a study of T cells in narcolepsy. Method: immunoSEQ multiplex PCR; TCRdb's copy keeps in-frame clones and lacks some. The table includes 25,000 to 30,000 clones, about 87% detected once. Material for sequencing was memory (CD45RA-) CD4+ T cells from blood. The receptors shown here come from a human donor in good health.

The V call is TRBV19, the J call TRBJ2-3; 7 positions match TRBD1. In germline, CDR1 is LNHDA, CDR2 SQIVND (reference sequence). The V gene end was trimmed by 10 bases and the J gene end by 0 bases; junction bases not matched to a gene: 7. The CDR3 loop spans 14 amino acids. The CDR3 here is CATRQGPSTDTQYF. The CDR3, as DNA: TGTGCCACTAGACAGGGTCCTAGCACAGATACGCAGTATTTT. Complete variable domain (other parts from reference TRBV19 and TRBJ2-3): DGGITQSPKYLFRKEGQNVTLSCEQNLNHDAMYWYRQDPGQGLRLIYYSQIVNDFQKGDIAEGYSVSREKKESFPLTVTSAQKNPTAFYLCATRQGPSTDTQYFGPGTRLTVL.

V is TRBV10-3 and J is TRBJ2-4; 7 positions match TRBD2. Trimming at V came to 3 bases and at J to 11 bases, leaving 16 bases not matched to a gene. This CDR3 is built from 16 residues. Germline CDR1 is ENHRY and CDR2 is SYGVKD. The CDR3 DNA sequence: TGTGCCATCAGTGAAAATCGGGGACTACCGGGTCTGGTTCAGTACTTC. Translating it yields CAISENRGLPGLVQYF.

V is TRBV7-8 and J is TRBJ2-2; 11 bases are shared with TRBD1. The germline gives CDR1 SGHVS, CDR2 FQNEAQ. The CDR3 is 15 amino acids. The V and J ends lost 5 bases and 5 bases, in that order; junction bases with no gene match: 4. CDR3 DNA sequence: TGTGCCAGCAGCGAAGGGACAGGGGGAACCGGGGAGCTGTTTTTT. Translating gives CASSEGTGGTGELFF.

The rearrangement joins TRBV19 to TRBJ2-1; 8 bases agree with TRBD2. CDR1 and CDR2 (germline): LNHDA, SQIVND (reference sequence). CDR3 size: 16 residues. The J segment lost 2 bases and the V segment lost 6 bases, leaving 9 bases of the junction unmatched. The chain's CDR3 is CASRPGGTRAYNEQFF. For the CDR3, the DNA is TGTGCCAGTAGACCCGGGGGGACTAGGGCCTACAATGAGCAGTTCTTC.

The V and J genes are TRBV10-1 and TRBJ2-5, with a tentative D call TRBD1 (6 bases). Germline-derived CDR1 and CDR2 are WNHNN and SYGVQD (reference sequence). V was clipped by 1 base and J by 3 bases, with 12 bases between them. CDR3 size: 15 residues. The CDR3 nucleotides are TGCGCCAGCAGTGAGTACCCCAGGGGAGAAGAGACCCAGTACTTC. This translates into CASSEYPRGEETQYF.

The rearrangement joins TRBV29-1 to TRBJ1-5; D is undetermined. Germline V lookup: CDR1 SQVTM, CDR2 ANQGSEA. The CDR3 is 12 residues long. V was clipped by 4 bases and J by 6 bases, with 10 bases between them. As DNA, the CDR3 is TGCAGCGTTGGCAGTGAAGGTCAGCCCCAGCATTTT. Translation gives CSVGSEGQPQHF.

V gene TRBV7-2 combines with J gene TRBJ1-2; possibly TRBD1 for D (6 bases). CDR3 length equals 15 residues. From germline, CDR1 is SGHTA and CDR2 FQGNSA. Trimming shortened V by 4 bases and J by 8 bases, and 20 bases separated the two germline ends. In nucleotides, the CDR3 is TGTGCCAGCAGCTCTTCACAGGGATTGTTGGGCGGCTACACCTTC. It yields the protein CASSSSQGLLGGYTF. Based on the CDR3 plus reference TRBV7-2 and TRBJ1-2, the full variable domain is GAGVSQSPSNKVTEKGKDVELRCDPISGHTALYWYRQSLGQGLEFLIYFQGNSAPDKSGLPSDRFSAERTGGSVSTLTIQRTQQEDSAVYLCASSSSQGLLGGYTFGSGTRLTVV.

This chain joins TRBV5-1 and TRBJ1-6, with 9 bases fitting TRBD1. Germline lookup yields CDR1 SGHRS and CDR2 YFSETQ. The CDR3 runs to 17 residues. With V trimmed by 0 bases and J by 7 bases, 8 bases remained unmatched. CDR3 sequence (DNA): TGCGCCAGCAGCTTGGGGACAGGGGCCGACGGAAATTCACCCCTCCACTTT. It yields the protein CASSLGTGADGNSPLHF. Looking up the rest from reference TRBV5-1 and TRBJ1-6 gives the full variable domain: KAGVTQTPRYLIKTRGQQVTLSCSPISGHRSVSWYQQTPGQGLQFLFEYFSETQRNKGNFPGRFSGRQFSNSRSEMNVSTLELGDSALYLCASSLGTGADGNSPLHFGNGTRLTVT.

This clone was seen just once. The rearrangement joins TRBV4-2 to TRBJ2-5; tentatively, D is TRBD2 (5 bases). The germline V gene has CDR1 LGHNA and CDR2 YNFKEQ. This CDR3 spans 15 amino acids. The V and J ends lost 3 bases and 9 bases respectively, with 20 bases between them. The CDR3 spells CASSQRAEPREAQYF. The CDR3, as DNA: TGTGCCAGCAGCCAGCGAGCGGAACCAAGAGAAGCCCAGTACTTC.

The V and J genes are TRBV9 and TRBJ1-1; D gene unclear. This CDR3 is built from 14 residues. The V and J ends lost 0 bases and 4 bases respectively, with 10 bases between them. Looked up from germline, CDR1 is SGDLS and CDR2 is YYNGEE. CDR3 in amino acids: CASSVVAGGTEAFF. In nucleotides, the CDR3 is TGTGCCAGCAGCGTAGTTGCAGGCGGCACTGAAGCTTTCTTT.

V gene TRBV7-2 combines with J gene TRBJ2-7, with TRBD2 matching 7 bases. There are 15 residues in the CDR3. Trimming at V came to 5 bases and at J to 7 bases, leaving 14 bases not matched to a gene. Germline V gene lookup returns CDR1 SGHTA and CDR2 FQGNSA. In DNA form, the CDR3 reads TGTGCCAGCAGCCCTAGCGGACTAACCTGGGGGGAGCAGTACTTC. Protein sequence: CASSPSGLTWGEQYF.

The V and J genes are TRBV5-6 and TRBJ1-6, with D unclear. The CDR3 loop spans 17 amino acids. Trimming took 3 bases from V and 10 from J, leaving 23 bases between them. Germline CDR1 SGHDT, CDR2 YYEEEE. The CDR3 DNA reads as TGTGCCAGCAGCTCCATGGGGTTGGTCGGTCTCGGCTCACCCCTCCACTTT. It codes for CASSSMGLVGLGSPLHF. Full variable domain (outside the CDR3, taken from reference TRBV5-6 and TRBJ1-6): DAGVTQSPTHLIKTRGQQVTLRCSPKSGHDTVSWYQQALGQGPQFIFQYYEEEERQRGNFPDRFSGHQFPNYSSELNVNALLLGDSALYLCASSSMGLVGLGSPLHFGNGTRLTVT.

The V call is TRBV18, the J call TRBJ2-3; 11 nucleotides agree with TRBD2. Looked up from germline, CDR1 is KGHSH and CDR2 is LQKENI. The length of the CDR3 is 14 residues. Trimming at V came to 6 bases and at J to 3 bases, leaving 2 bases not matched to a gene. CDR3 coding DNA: TGTGCCAGCTCGCGACTAGCGGGGACAGATACGCAGTATTTT. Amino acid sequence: CASSRLAGTDTQYF.